These 30 T cell receptor beta chains were sequenced from one sample in a study of PD-L1 blockade in urothelial cancer (dated by TCRdb to about 2017). Library prep was done by the immunoSEQ multiplex PCR assay. Held by TCRdb, this immuneACCESS table contains in-frame sequences only and omits some clones. Under half of the omission traces to an unresolved V gene where checked; the cause of the rest is unknown. The table for this sample lists around 45,000 clones; more than 70% of them were counted only once. The ten largest make up roughly 3.9% of the sample. The specimen was PBMCs, collected around atezolizumab (anti-PD-L1) treatment. The receptors shown here come from a man aged 80 or over with urothelial cancer.

The chain recombines TRBV30 with TRBJ1-1; D possibly corresponds to TRBD1 (6 bases). V dropped 1 base and J dropped 0 bases, with 12 bases sitting between them. This CDR3 is 15 amino acids long. Germline V gene sequence: CDR1 GTSNPN, CDR2 SVGIG (reference sequence). The CDR3 loop is CAWSGPGTLNTEAFF. Here the CDR3 DNA reads TGTGCCTGGAGTGGTCCCGGGACACTGAACACTGAAGCTTTCTTT.

This chain's CDR3 is CASSGGGRSNQPQHF. For the CDR3, the DNA is TGTGCCAGCAGTGGCGGGGGGAGAAGCAATCAGCCCCAGCATTTT. This chain joins TRBV2 and TRBJ1-5, with D maybe TRBD1 (5 bases). Germline CDR1 and CDR2: SNHLY and FYNNEI. The CDR3 length is 15 residues. Trimming removed 4 bases at V and 1 base at J, with 11 bases between.

This chain links TRBV19 with TRBJ1-5; 7 bases fit TRBD1. Trimming took 7 bases from V and 3 from J; bases not matched to a gene: 9. Germline V gene data show CDR1 as LNHDA and CDR2 as SQIVND (reference sequence). This CDR3 has 15 amino acids. CDR3 loop: CASTSPGQNNQPQHF. CDR3 DNA sequence: TGTGCCAGTACCTCTCCGGGACAGAACAATCAGCCCCAGCATTTT.

The chain uses TRBV29-1 and TRBJ2-5; a weak D match, TRBD2 (6 bases). V dropped 4 bases and J dropped 5 bases, with 17 bases sitting between them. CDR1 SQVTM and CDR2 ANQGSEA come from the germline V gene. The CDR3 is made up of 14 amino acids. In DNA form, the CDR3 reads TGCAGCGTTGTAACTAGCTTCGTTCTTGAGACCCAGTACTTC. Its translation is CSVVTSFVLETQYF.

V usage is TRBV25-1 and J usage is TRBJ2-5; TRBD2 aligns across 10 bases. The CDR3 runs to 16 residues. The germline V gene encodes CDR1 MGHDK and CDR2 SYGVNS. V lost 6 bases and J lost 4; bases outside the gene matches: 11. Here the CDR3 DNA reads TGTGCCAGCAGCGGAGGCCCTAGCGGGAGAGGAGAGACCCAGTACTTC. It translates to CASSGGPSGRGETQYF. Complete variable domain (other parts from reference TRBV25-1 and TRBJ2-5): EADIYQTPRYLVIGTGKKITLECSQTMGHDKMYWYQQDPGMELHLIHYSYGVNSTEKGDLSSESTVSRIRTEHFPLTLESARPSHTSQYLCASSGGPSGRGETQYFGPGTRLLVL.

CDR3 bases: TGCGCCAGCAGGCGTGACATCCTGAACACTGAAGCTTTCTTT. It translates to CASRRDILNTEAFF. The chain uses TRBV5-1 and TRBJ1-1; the D is unclear. Germline loops: CDR1 SGHRS, CDR2 YFSETQ. CDR3 length: 14 residues. Trimming shortened V by 5 bases and J by 0 bases, and 11 bases separated the two germline ends.

CDR3 loop: CASSQGRAGRYNEQFF. For the CDR3, the DNA is TGCGCCAGCAGCCAAGGTCGAGCGGGACGGTACAATGAGCAGTTCTTC. This chain connects TRBV4-1 to TRBJ2-1; 7 nucleotides agree with TRBD2. The CDR3 sequence is 16 residues long. The V segment lost 1 base and the J segment 4 bases; nucleotides outside the gene matches: 7. Germline V gene sequence: CDR1 MGHRA, CDR2 YSYEKL.

This chain joins TRBV5-5 and TRBJ2-2; D ambiguous. The CDR3 is 15 residues long. Trimming took 4 bases from V and 0 from J, leaving 10 bases between them. CDR1 SGHKS and CDR2 YYEKEE come from the germline V gene (reference sequence). CDR3 nucleotide sequence: TGTGCCAGCAGCGTAGAGTTCGCGAACACCGGGGAGCTGTTTTTT. This encodes CASSVEFANTGELFF.

There are a few counts of this clone. The chain recombines TRBV5-1 with TRBJ2-1; D may be TRBD1 (5 bases). Looked up from germline, CDR1 is SGHRS and CDR2 is YFSETQ. V gave up 1 base and J gave up 8 bases, with 13 bases separating them. The CDR3 is 14 amino acids. The CDR3 spells CASSLTALGDEQFF. The DNA for the CDR3 is TGCGCCAGCAGCTTGACCGCATTAGGGGATGAGCAGTTCTTC.

The chain links TRBV28 to TRBJ1-4; 7 positions match TRBD1. The CDR3 loop spans 19 amino acids. Germline V gene sequence: CDR1 MDHEN, CDR2 SYDVKM. V gave up 5 bases and J gave up 3 bases; unmatched junction bases: 18. CDR3 amino acids: CASSPLRDSLSGANEKLFF. Here the CDR3 DNA reads TGTGCCAGCAGTCCACTCCGGGACAGCCTCTCCGGGGCTAATGAAAAACTGTTTTTT.

The chain carries TRBV7-9 and TRBJ1-1; a weak D match, TRBD1 (5 bases). Trimming removed 0 bases at V and 11 bases at J, with 19 bases between. Germline V gene sequence: CDR1 SEHNR, CDR2 FQNEAQ (reference sequence). The CDR3 runs 15 residues. CDR3 nucleotides: TGTGCCAGCAGCTTAGCGGGGGAGGTGTCCGTTTATGCTTTCTTT. It translates to CASSLAGEVSVYAFF.

The chain is built from TRBV9 and TRBJ2-4, with D possibly being TRBD1 (5 bases). V lost 3 bases and J 3 bases, leaving 13 bases between the germline ends. The CDR3 sequence is 15 residues long. Germline assignment: CDR1 SGDLS and CDR2 YYNGEE. DNA for the CDR3: TGTGCCAGCAGCGCATCAGGGTTCGACAAAAACATTCAGTACTTC. This codes for CASSASGFDKNIQYF.

The V call is TRBV18, the J call TRBJ1-1, with D unclear. V lost 2 bases and J lost 4, with 11 bases in between. CDR1 and CDR2 from the germline V gene are KGHSH and LQKENI. This CDR3 spans 14 amino acids. The CDR3 is CASSPVIEGTEAFF. CDR3 DNA: TGTGCCAGCTCACCAGTGATAGAGGGCACTGAAGCTTTCTTT.

This sequence joins TRBV4-1 and TRBJ1-5, with D unclear. CDR3 length equals 14 residues. The germline V gene has CDR1 MGHRA and CDR2 YSYEKL. Trimming took off 0 bases at V and 4 bases at J, with 7 bases between the two ends. In DNA, the CDR3 is TGCGCCAGCAGCCAAGATTTCCAGAATCAGCCCCAGCATTTT. This gives the protein CASSQDFQNQPQHF.

The rearrangement uses TRBV2 and TRBJ2-7, with TRBD2 identical over 15 bases. CDR1 SNHLY and CDR2 FYNNEI come from the germline V gene. The CDR3 is made up of 17 amino acids. Trimming at V came to 6 bases and at J to 2 bases, leaving 8 bases not matched to a gene. CDR3 in amino acids: CASRAGTSGRRPYEQYF. The CDR3 DNA is TGTGCCAGCAGGGCCGGGACTAGCGGGAGGCGACCCTACGAGCAGTACTTC.

J is TRBJ2-7 and V is TRBV5-1; D is possibly TRBD1 (7 bases). Trimming pared 4 bases from V and 5 bases from J, leaving 13 bases between. The germline V gene has CDR1 SGHRS and CDR2 YFSETQ. The CDR3 extends over 13 amino acids. CDR3: CASSGGTENEQYF. In nucleotides, the CDR3 is TGCGCCAGCAGCGGCGGGACAGAAAACGAGCAGTACTTC.

This sequence joins TRBV7-9 and TRBJ2-3; D might be TRBD1 (6 bases). The CDR3 totals 18 residues. Germline CDR1 reads SEHNR; CDR2 reads FQNEAQ (reference sequence). V dropped 4 bases and J dropped 2 bases, with 22 bases sitting between them. CDR3 bases: TGTGCCAGCAGCTCCGGCGACAGGCCCAAATCGTACACAGATACGCAGTATTTT. Translating it yields CASSSGDRPKSYTDTQYF.

This chain links TRBV2 with TRBJ1-3; D call uncertain. This CDR3 has 16 residues. Germline V CDR1 and CDR2: SNHLY, FYNNEI. V was pared by 1 base and J by 0 bases, with 10 bases between. The CDR3 DNA sequence: TGTGCCAGCAGTGAAGTCAGGCAGAGCTCTGGAAACACCATATATTTT. Amino acid sequence: CASSEVRQSSGNTIYF.

This chain links TRBV28 with TRBJ1-4; D not resolved. The CDR3 covers 12 residues. The V gene's germline CDR1 is MDHEN and CDR2 SYDVKM. Between the trimmed V and J ends, which lost 6 bases and 7 bases, there was a span of 9 bases. The CDR3 DNA follows: TGTGCCAGCAGGGCAGGTAGTGAAAAACTGTTTTTT. This gives the protein CASRAGSEKLFF.

The CDR3 loop is CASSIRGFASGLAGAYEQYF. As DNA, the CDR3 is TGTGCCAGTAGTATAAGGGGGTTCGCGAGCGGGCTAGCGGGCGCCTACGAGCAGTACTTC. This chain connects TRBV19 to TRBJ2-7; 8 bases map to TRBD2. CDR3 length: 20 residues. V lost 2 bases, J lost 2 bases, and 20 bases stayed unmatched. Germline-derived CDR1 and CDR2 are LNHDA and SQIVND (reference sequence).

The CDR3 loop reads CASSLIVVETQYF. CDR3 bases: TGTGCCAGCAGCTTAATCGTAGTGGAGACCCAGTACTTC. The rearrangement links TRBV11-2 to TRBJ2-5; D unresolved. CDR3 length equals 13 residues. Germline V gene sequence: CDR1 SGHAT, CDR2 FQNNGV. V gave up 2 bases and J gave up 5 bases, with 9 bases separating them.

The chain uses TRBV5-1 and TRBJ2-3, with TRBD1 as a possible D gene (5 bases). This CDR3 has 13 residues. The germline V gene has CDR1 SGHRS and CDR2 YFSETQ. Trimming shortened V by 3 bases and J by 6 bases, and 11 bases separated the two germline ends. Here the CDR3 DNA reads TGCGCCAGCAGCTCCCAGGGTTGGGATACGCAGTATTTT. It is translated as CASSSQGWDTQYF. The full variable domain, with the rest looked up from reference TRBV5-1 and TRBJ2-3, is KAGVTQTPRYLIKTRGQQVTLSCSPISGHRSVSWYQQTPGQGLQFLFEYFSETQRNKGNFPGRFSGRQFSNSRSEMNVSTLELGDSALYLCASSSQGWDTQYFGPGTRLTVL.

The rearrangement links TRBV9 to TRBJ1-1; D gene uncertain. The CDR3 covers 15 residues. V lost 5 bases to trimming and J lost 0 bases, with 14 bases between them. Germline CDR1 and CDR2: SGDLS and YYNGEE. The CDR3 DNA is TGTGCCAGCAGGAGAAATCCTATCATGAACACTGAAGCTTTCTTT. As protein: CASRRNPIMNTEAFF.

V is TRBV5-1 and J is TRBJ2-7; D unclear. Germline CDR1 and CDR2: SGHRS and YFSETQ. The CDR3 covers 14 residues. The ends were cut back, 1 base at V and 0 bases at J, with 8 bases in the middle. Written as DNA, the CDR3 is TGCGCCAGCAGCTTGTCTGCCAGCTCCTACGAGCAGTACTTC. Encoded protein: CASSLSASSYEQYF.

The chain couples TRBV9 to TRBJ2-1; 13 bases map to TRBD2. The CDR3 is 17 amino acids. The ends lost 0 bases at V and 8 bases at J; junction bases unmatched: 8. CDR1 is SGDLS, CDR2 YYNGEE, per germline. In nucleotides, the CDR3 is TGTGCCAGCAGCGTAGTAACTAGCGGGAGGGCCATTCATGAGCAGTTCTTC. Its translation: CASSVVTSGRAIHEQFF.

The chain recombines TRBV27 with TRBJ1-5, with D perhaps TRBD1 (5 bases). CDR1 and CDR2 from the germline V gene are MNHEY and SMNVEV (reference sequence). CDR3 length equals 14 residues. V was pared by 5 bases and J by 3 bases, with 11 bases between. The CDR3 DNA reads as TGTGCCAGCAGTGCAAAGGGGTTCAATCAGCCCCAGCATTTT. The encoded protein is CASSAKGFNQPQHF.

This CDR3 reads CASSLSQGLHNEQFF. In DNA, the CDR3 is TGTGCCAGCAGCTTGAGTCAGGGGCTTCACAATGAGCAGTTCTTC. The V and J genes are TRBV5-6 and TRBJ2-1, with a possible D match to TRBD1 (6 bases). The germline gives CDR1 SGHDT, CDR2 YYEEEE. The CDR3 has 15 residues. V was clipped by 1 base and J by 5 bases, with 13 bases between them.

The chain is built from TRBV19 and TRBJ2-3; TRBD1 is a possible D gene (6 bases). Germline loops: CDR1 LNHDA, CDR2 SQIVND (reference sequence). There are 15 residues in the CDR3. The V and J ends lost 1 base and 3 bases respectively, with 11 bases between them. The CDR3, as DNA: TGTGCCAGTAGTATAGGGCGCAGGGGAACAGATACGCAGTATTTT. This codes for CASSIGRRGTDTQYF. The entire variable domain, with the rest obtained from reference TRBV19 and TRBJ2-3, is as follows: DGGITQSPKYLFRKEGQNVTLSCEQNLNHDAMYWYRQDPGQGLRLIYYSQIVNDFQKGDIAEGYSVSREKKESFPLTVTSAQKNPTAFYLCASSIGRRGTDTQYFGPGTRLTVL.

The chain is built from TRBV28 and TRBJ1-2; TRBD1 might be the D (6 bases). Germline CDR1 is MDHEN and CDR2 is SYDVKM. The CDR3 is 16 amino acids. Between the trimmed V and J ends, which lost 8 bases and 5 bases, there was a span of 24 bases. This CDR3 is CASRLGSVAGDYGYTF. The CDR3 DNA is TGTGCCAGCCGGCTGGGTTCCGTCGCAGGGGATTATGGCTACACCTTC.

This chain links TRBV2 with TRBJ2-3, with 7 bases lining up with TRBD2. The V gene end was trimmed by 6 bases and the J gene end by 4 bases; junction bases not matched to a gene: 7. This CDR3 is 14 amino acids long. Germline CDR1 SNHLY, CDR2 FYNNEI. The DNA of the CDR3 is TGTGCCAGCAGCCTGAGCGGGAAGGCAGATACGCAGTATTTT. Its translation: CASSLSGKADTQYF.